This TCR beta chain was obtained from a study of T cell responses to AZD1222 COVID-19 vaccine. The germline gives CDR1 LGHDT, CDR2 YNNKEL (reference sequence). V shed 1 base and J shed 2 bases, with 9 bases lying between them. CDR3 length: 15 residues. Profiling relied on immunoSEQ multiplex PCR, and the TCRdb table lists in-frame clones only, not all of them. The sample carries under 140,000 clones, approximately 94% recorded once. The starting material was peripheral blood, obtained 28 days after the second AZD1222 dose. V gene TRBV3-1 (or the pseudogene TRBV3-2) combines with J gene TRBJ1-3; D unresolved. The sequence was obtained from an adult who received the AZD1222 COVID-19 vaccine. This CDR3 is CASSQADGAGNTIYF. CDR3 coding DNA: TGTGCCAGCAGCCAAGCCGATGGGGCTGGAAACACCATATATTTT.